Listed below are T cell receptor beta chains from one sample, sequenced in a study of radiotherapy plus CTLA-4 blockade in lung cancer. Assay used: immunoSEQ multiplex PCR; TCRdb lists only in-frame clones, some missing. The top ten clones hold 8% to 10% of a sample with around 80,000 clones, 74% of them seen once. The material was peripheral blood, obtained from a patient treated with radiotherapy plus ipilimumab. These receptors were collected from a human donor with non-small cell lung cancer whose response to radiotherapy plus ipilimumab could not be evaluated. The CDR3 runs from the conserved cysteine through the conserved F or W. The order of the fields is clone size, J gene, D gene, V gene, CDR3 DNA, CDR3 protein. D genes are given only for firm matches. Clone size is shown for a subset of rows, as once, few, many or a class of expanded clone.

once	TRBJ1-1	NA	TRBV7-2	TGTGCCAGCAGCTTAGCGCCGACACAGGTGAACACTGAAGCTTTCTTT	CASSLAPTQVNTEAFF
NA	TRBJ1-1	NA	TRBV5-5	TGTGCCAGCAGCTTTGGAGCGTCGATGAACACTGAAGCTTTCTTT	CASSFGASMNTEAFF
NA	TRBJ2-1	NA	TRBV5-1	TGCGCCAGCAGCTTGAACCCTAGGAACAATGAGCAGTTCTTC	CASSLNPRNNEQFF
many	TRBJ1-4	NA	TRBV28	TGTGCCAGCAGTTCTACCACAGGGAGGGTCACTAATGAAAAACTGTTTTTT	CASSSTTGRVTNEKLFF
NA	TRBJ1-2	NA	TRBV30	TGTGCCTGGAGTGTTGAGCCGGGAGCGGTGCTGGGCTACACCTTC	CAWSVEPGAVLGYTF
NA	TRBJ1-1	NA	TRBV4-1	TGCGCCAGCAGCCGGATTCAGGGCACTGAAGCTTTCTTT	CASSRIQGTEAFF
NA	TRBJ2-5	TRBD2	TRBV30	TGTGCCTCTAGCGGGGAGAGACAAGAGACCCAGTACTTC	CASSGERQETQYF
NA	TRBJ2-7	NA	TRBV19	TGTGCCAGTTTCCCTAGGGAGCAGTACTTC	CASFPREQYF
NA	TRBJ1-1	TRBD1	TRBV11-2	TGTGCCAGCAGCTTAGATCCGGGACAGGGGGCACGGGTGAACACTGAAGCTTTCTTT	CASSLDPGQGARVNTEAFF
NA	TRBJ1-2	TRBD1	TRBV28	TGTGCCACCAAGGTGACAGGGTACCATGGCTACACCTTC	CATKVTGYHGYTF
NA	TRBJ2-1	TRBD2	TRBV7-3	TGTGCCAGCAGCTTGGGAATGGCGGGGGGGTCTTTGTCCTACAATGAGCAGTTCTTC	CASSLGMAGGSLSYNEQFF
NA	TRBJ1-3	TRBD1	TRBV5-1	TGCGCCAGCAGCAGAAATGACAGGGGGCGAGGAAACACCATATATTTT	CASSRNDRGRGNTIYF
NA	TRBJ2-5	NA	TRBV6-6	TGTGCCAGCAGGCGGGACCACCAAGAGACCCAGTACTTC	CASRRDHQETQYF
NA	TRBJ1-1	NA	TRBV27	TGTGCCAGCAGTCCCCATACAGCGGGGGACACTGAAGCTTTCTTT	CASSPHTAGDTEAFF